This T cell receptor (beta chain) was recovered during a study of beta chain features in type 1 diabetes. Study-level points and caveats: Moderate but significant shortening of TCRB CDR3s was recorded in all four CD4+ subsets from Type 1 diabetes patients. The VDJ junctions of type 1 diabetes patients carried fewer insertions and more deletions.

Germline CDR1 and CDR2: SNHLY and FYNNEI. Trimming at V came to 3 bases and at J to 2 bases, leaving 3 bases not matched to a gene. This CDR3 spans 15 amino acids. Expressed TCRB transcripts were sequenced because the entire RNA isolate underwent reverse transcription. Sequenced by immunoSEQ multiplex PCR; TCRdb stores in-frame clones only, minus some. Among about 250,000 clones listed, approximately 11% were seen once. This clone was counted only a few times. The antigen is undetermined. The source is a man aged 25-40 years with type 1 diabetes. The sequenced sample consisted of naive CD4+ T cells from blood. The chain links TRBV2 to TRBJ2-1; the match to TRBD2 covers 8 bases. The CDR3 nucleotides are TGTGCCAGCAGTGATGAGCGGGGGACCTACAATGAGCAGTTCTTC. It codes for CASSDERGTYNEQFF.